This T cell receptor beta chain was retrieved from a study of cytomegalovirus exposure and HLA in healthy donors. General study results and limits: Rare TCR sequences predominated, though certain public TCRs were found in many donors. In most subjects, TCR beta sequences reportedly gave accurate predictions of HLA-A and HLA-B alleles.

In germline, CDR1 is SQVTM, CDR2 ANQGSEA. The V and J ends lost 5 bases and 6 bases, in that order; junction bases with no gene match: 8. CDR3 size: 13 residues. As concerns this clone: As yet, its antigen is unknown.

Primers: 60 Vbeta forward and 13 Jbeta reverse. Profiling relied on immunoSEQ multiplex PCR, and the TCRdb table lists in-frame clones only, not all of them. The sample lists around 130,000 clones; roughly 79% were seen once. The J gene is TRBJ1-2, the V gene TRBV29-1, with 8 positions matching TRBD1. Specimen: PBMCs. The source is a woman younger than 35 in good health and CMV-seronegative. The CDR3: CSVQPGQEHGYTF. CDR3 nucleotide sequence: TGCAGCGTTCAACCGGGACAGGAACATGGCTACACCTTC.